Below, 29 T cell receptor beta chains from the same sample are listed, as sequenced in a study of T-cell reconstitution after alpha-beta-depleted transplantation in children. During its preparation, the TCRbeta library received unique molecular identifiers. One entry per CDR3 protein results from TCRdb running MiXCR on the PCR reads. The repertoire has 200,000 or so distinct CDR3 sequences, about 7% of them found once; the top ten carry 4.5% to 6.5%. Sequenced material: PBMCs, taken before TCRalphabeta/CD19-depleted stem cell transplant. The receptor source for this set is a boy aged 2 to 9 with acute lymphoblastic leukemia, due to receive a stem cell transplant.

The chain has TRBV4-1 and TRBJ2-1; a weak D match, TRBD2 (6 bases). The V gene lost 2 bases and the J gene lost 10 bases, with 18 bases spanning the gap. The CDR3 runs 15 residues. CDR1 is MGHRA, CDR2 YSYEKL, per germline. The chain's CDR3 is CASSQPTRGTLEQFF. The CDR3 DNA sequence: TGCGCCAGCAGCCAACCCACTAGAGGGACTTTAGAGCAGTTCTTC.

This clonotype was observed many times. V gene TRBV11-2 combines with J gene TRBJ2-5, with 9 bases identical to TRBD2. Unmatched junction bases numbered 9, after V lost 1 base and J lost 9 bases. There are 15 residues in the CDR3. The V gene's germline CDR1 is SGHAT and CDR2 FQNNGV. The CDR3 reads CASSLAGTSTLAQYF. CDR3 in DNA: TGTGCCAGCAGCTTAGCCGGGACTAGCACCCTAGCCCAGTACTTC.

In this sample, this clonotype turned up many times. The genes are TRBV20-1 and TRBJ2-7; D is perhaps TRBD2 (6 bases). This CDR3 contains 15 residues. V lost 1 base to trimming and J lost 3 bases, with 16 bases between them. Germline lookup yields CDR1 DFQATT and CDR2 SNEGSKA (reference sequence). Here the CDR3 reads CSARVSGGSSYEQYF. Written as DNA, the CDR3 is TGCAGTGCTAGAGTCTCCGGGGGTTCCAGCTACGAGCAGTACTTC.

This clonotype has at least ten counts. This chain uses TRBV7-2 with TRBJ2-2; no firm D call. The CDR3 sequence is 19 residues long. The germline V and J ends were trimmed by 6 bases and 1 base, with 24 bases remaining between them. Germline V lookup: CDR1 SGHTA, CDR2 FQGNSA. CDR3: CASRPQVITNQKNTGELFF. The CDR3 nucleotides read TGTGCCAGCAGGCCTCAAGTGATAACCAATCAAAAGAACACCGGGGAGCTGTTTTTT.

The genes are TRBV7-2 and TRBJ1-1; D gene unclear. The CDR3 has 14 residues. Germline assignment: CDR1 SGHTA and CDR2 FQGNSA. Deletions cut 3 bases from V and 1 base from J, with 9 bases between. CDR3 residues: CASSFDRGNTEAFF. For the CDR3, the DNA is TGTGCCAGCAGCTTCGATAGAGGGAACACTGAAGCTTTCTTT.

This clonotype came up many times. This chain uses TRBV7-9 with TRBJ1-3; TRBD1 is a possible D gene (6 bases). The V end lost 5 bases, the J end lost 4 bases, and 18 bases lay between the germline ends. Germline V gene lookup returns CDR1 SEHNR and CDR2 FQNEAQ (reference sequence). The CDR3 runs 16 residues. The CDR3 region is CASSPSGGTGGNTIYF. As DNA, the CDR3 is TGTGCCAGCAGCCCTAGTGGGGGCACAGGGGGAAACACCATATATTTT.

This clonotype occurred a few times. This rearrangement joins TRBV11-2 to TRBJ2-3; TRBD2 matches at 7 bases. The CDR3 runs to 16 residues. The V segment lost 5 bases and the J segment 3 bases; nucleotides outside the gene matches: 11. Germline lookup yields CDR1 SGHAT and CDR2 FQNNGV. The CDR3 DNA follows: TGTGCCAGCAGCCCCCCTCCGGGAGGCGGTACAGATACGCAGTATTTT. Protein sequence: CASSPPPGGGTDTQYF. Filled out from reference TRBV11-2 and TRBJ2-3, the complete variable domain reads EAGVAQSPRYKIIEKRQSVAFWCNPISGHATLYWYQQILGQGPKLLIQFQNNGVVDDSQLPKDRFSAERLKGVDSTLKIQPAKLEDSAVYLCASSPPPGGGTDTQYFGPGTRLTVL.

This clonotype was counted between two and nine times. This may arise from a read error, as a much more abundant clone is one base away. This chain uses TRBV6-6 with TRBJ2-2; the D is unclear. Trimming shortened V by 6 bases and J by 0 bases, and 5 bases separated the two germline ends. This CDR3 has 13 amino acids. The germline gives CDR1 MNHNY, CDR2 SVGAGI (reference sequence). This CDR3 is CASRAPNTGELFF. The DNA of the CDR3 is TGTGCCAGCAGGGCCCCGAACACCGGGGAGCTGTTTTTT.

This clonotype was detected ten times or more. This rearrangement joins TRBV18 to TRBJ2-3; D not certain. Germline V gene sequence: CDR1 KGHSH, CDR2 LQKENI. Trimming took off 3 bases at V and 4 bases at J, with 11 bases between the two ends. The CDR3 loop spans 14 amino acids. CDR3 protein: CASSPGTGSDTQYF. The CDR3 bases are TGTGCCAGCTCACCGGGAACGGGTTCAGATACGCAGTATTTT.

This clonotype showed up many times. The chain couples TRBV29-1 to TRBJ2-1; 7 bases align to TRBD1. V gave up 0 bases and J gave up 10 bases; unmatched junction bases: 12. CDR3 length equals 15 residues. Germline values: CDR1 SQVTM, CDR2 ANQGSEA. The CDR3 is CSVEDRGGRRREQFF. DNA of the CDR3: TGCAGCGTTGAAGATAGAGGGGGCCGTCGTCGAGAGCAGTTCTTC.

This chain joins TRBV2 and TRBJ2-5, with D possibly matching TRBD2 (6 bases). Between the trimmed V and J ends, which lost 6 bases and 2 bases, there was a span of 10 bases. The CDR3 totals 13 residues. CDR1 SNHLY and CDR2 FYNNEI come from the germline V gene. The CDR3 bases are TGTGCCAGCAGCGGGGGATGGCAAGAGACCCAGTACTTC. It yields the protein CASSGGWQETQYF.

This clonotype was counted ten times or more. The chain uses TRBV29-1 and TRBJ2-2; 8 nucleotides line up with TRBD1. V was clipped by 0 bases and J by 1 base; unmatched bases: 4. Germline V gene sequence: CDR1 SQVTM, CDR2 ANQGSEA. This CDR3 is built from 16 residues. In DNA, the CDR3 is TGCAGCGTTGAAGATCGAGGGACAGGGAACACCGGGGAGCTGTTTTTT. Encoded protein: CSVEDRGTGNTGELFF.

This clonotype was found many times. This rearrangement joins TRBV10-2 to TRBJ2-4; D not resolved. Trimming removed 4 bases at V and 4 bases at J, with 5 bases between. The CDR3 totals 12 residues. Germline CDR1 WSHSY, CDR2 SAAADI. The CDR3 here is CASSGAKNIQYF. CDR3 in DNA: TGCGCCAGCAGTGGGGCGAAAAACATTCAGTACTTC.

This clonotype was seen ten or more times. The junction departs from germline at one end; a sequencing error may be responsible. The chain couples TRBV5-1 to TRBJ2-5; D may be TRBD2 (7 bases). Germline CDR1 is SGHRS and CDR2 is YFSETQ. The CDR3 sequence is 13 residues long. CDR3 coding DNA: TGCGCCAGCAGCACACAACCCCCGGGGGGCCGACACTTC. Translated, it gives CASSTQPPGGRHF.

In its sample, this clonotype was seen many times. The V call is TRBV28, the J call TRBJ2-5; D call uncertain. Germline CDR1 and CDR2: MDHEN and SYDVKM. The CDR3 consists of 14 residues. The V gene lost 5 bases and the J gene lost 3 bases, with 13 bases spanning the gap. CDR3 sequence reads: CASSPRTMKETQYF. CDR3 coding DNA: TGTGCCAGCAGTCCCCGGACCATGAAAGAGACCCAGTACTTC.

This clonotype was seen repeatedly, ten times or more. The rearrangement links TRBV11-2 to TRBJ2-1; D ambiguous. Germline V gene data show CDR1 as SGHAT and CDR2 as FQNNGV. With 2 bases removed from V and 8 bases from J, the gap between germline ends came to 7 bases. The CDR3 is 12 residues long. This CDR3 is CASSLITDEQFF. In DNA, the CDR3 is TGTGCCAGCAGCTTAATAACAGATGAGCAGTTCTTC.

This clonotype was observed at least ten times. The chain carries TRBV25-1 and TRBJ2-1, with D perhaps being TRBD1 or TRBD2 (6 bases each). Per germline, CDR1 MGHDK and CDR2 SYGVNS. The ends were cut back, 7 bases at V and 5 bases at J, with 18 bases in the middle. CDR3 length: 15 amino acids. The CDR3 DNA follows: TGTGCCAGCAAGATGGGGGGCCTCACACACAATGAGCAGTTCTTC. Amino acid sequence: CASKMGGLTHNEQFF.

This clonotype came up a few times. V is TRBV7-2 and J is TRBJ2-7, with D perhaps being TRBD1 or TRBD2 (6 bases each). This CDR3 region has 16 residues. The germline gives CDR1 SGHTA, CDR2 FQGNSA. The germline V and J ends were trimmed by 6 bases and 1 base, with 19 bases remaining between them. CDR3 DNA sequence: TGTGCCAGCAGAGGACCTGGGACACGGGGGTCCTACGAGCAGTACTTC. The encoded protein is CASRGPGTRGSYEQYF. The entire variable domain, with the rest obtained from reference TRBV7-2 and TRBJ2-7, is as follows: GAGVSQSPSNKVTEKGKDVELRCDPISGHTALYWYRQSLGQGLEFLIYFQGNSAPDKSGLPSDRFSAERTGGSVSTLTIQRTQQEDSAVYLCASRGPGTRGSYEQYFGPGTRLTVT.

This clonotype has more than one count but fewer than ten. The gene calls are TRBV18 and TRBJ1-4; 10 bases fit TRBD1. In germline, CDR1 is KGHSH, CDR2 LQKENI. This CDR3 is 13 amino acids long. V was clipped by 8 bases and J by 7 bases; unmatched bases: 4. The CDR3: CASATGGGEKLFF. CDR3 nucleotide sequence: TGTGCCAGCGCGACAGGGGGCGGTGAAAAACTGTTTTTT.

This chain uses TRBV5-8 with TRBJ2-4; unclear D gene. Trimming took off 0 bases at V and 3 bases at J, with 16 bases between the two ends. CDR1 and CDR2 (germline): SGHTS, YDEGEE. The CDR3 extends over 17 amino acids. This CDR3 reads CASSLESSRLGKNIQYF. CDR3 sequence (DNA): TGTGCCAGCAGCTTGGAAAGTTCGAGGTTGGGCAAAAACATTCAGTACTTC.

This clonotype came up many times. The chain uses TRBV29-1 and TRBJ2-1; D remains unclear. V was cut by 4 bases and J by 11 bases, with 18 bases left in between. The CDR3 is 13 residues long. Germline V gene data show CDR1 as SQVTM and CDR2 as ANQGSEA. The CDR3 bases are TGCAGCGTTGCGAGGACGGACCTCAGGAAGCAGTTCTTC. It specifies CSVARTDLRKQFF.

With regard to this clonotype: Given a much more abundant clone one base away, this may be a read error. The chain has TRBV12-3 or TRBV12-4 and TRBJ1-1; TRBD1 matches 8 bases. The CDR3 has 16 amino acids. The DNA of the CDR3 is TGTGCCAGCAGTTCTCTCATGACAGGGGTGAACACTGAAGTTTTCTTT. Translating gives CASSSLMTGVNTEVFF.

In this sample, this clonotype turned up many times. CDR3 coding DNA: TGTGCCACCAGTGATTTGGGGATTTCAGATACGCAGTATTTT. This gives the protein CATSDLGISDTQYF. This chain uses TRBV24-1 with TRBJ2-3; no clear D. CDR3 size: 14 residues. Germline CDR1 is KGHDR and CDR2 is SFDVKD. Trimming shortened V by 0 bases and J by 4 bases, and 7 bases separated the two germline ends.

This clonotype was detected a few times. The chain carries TRBV10-3 and TRBJ2-6, with TRBD2 matching over 12 bases. Germline CDR1 reads ENHRY; CDR2 reads SYGVKD. Trimming at V came to 0 bases and at J to 0 bases, leaving 6 bases not matched to a gene. The CDR3 has 20 residues. CDR3 protein: CAISESRLAGVRSGANVLTF. DNA for the CDR3: TGTGCCATCAGTGAGTCGCGACTAGCGGGGGTTCGCTCTGGGGCCAACGTCCTGACTTTC.

The genes are TRBV9 and TRBJ2-7; TRBD2 matches 10 bases. From germline, CDR1 is SGDLS and CDR2 YYNGEE. This CDR3 is built from 15 residues. With 1 base clipped from V and 5 bases from J, the junction kept 6 bases outside the gene matches. CDR3 loop: CASSVSSGSFNEQYF. In nucleotides, the CDR3 is TGTGCCAGCAGCGTATCTAGCGGGAGTTTCAACGAGCAGTACTTC.

This clonotype came up a few times. The rearrangement joins TRBV7-9 to TRBJ2-7; D remains ambiguous. V lost 5 bases and J lost 2, with 7 bases in between. The CDR3 extends over 12 amino acids. Germline V gene lookup returns CDR1 SEHNR and CDR2 FQNEAQ (reference sequence). The CDR3 reads CASSPATYEQYF. The CDR3 DNA follows: TGTGCCAGCAGCCCGGCAACCTACGAGCAGTACTTC.

This sequence joins TRBV11-3 and TRBJ2-1; D call uncertain. CDR3 length: 15 amino acids. Germline loops: CDR1 SGHNT, CDR2 YENEEA. The V end lost 2 bases, the J end lost 6 bases, and 14 bases lay between the germline ends. CDR3: CASSLTEGWGNEQFF. DNA of the CDR3: TGTGCCAGCAGCTTAACCGAAGGTTGGGGCAATGAGCAGTTCTTC.

The chain's CDR3 is CATPRQSSIGYTF. DNA of the CDR3: TGTGCCACCCCTAGACAGTCCTCGATAGGCTACACCTTC. V and J are TRBV10-3 and TRBJ1-2, with D possibly matching TRBD1 (5 bases). V lost 10 bases, J lost 8 bases, and 20 bases lay in between. This CDR3 spans 13 amino acids. The germline V gene has CDR1 ENHRY and CDR2 SYGVKD.

The sample holds many counts of this clonotype. The V and J genes are TRBV6-2 or TRBV6-3 and TRBJ2-7, with D possibly called TRBD1 or TRBD2 (5 bases each). The germline V gene has CDR1 MNHEY and CDR2 SVGEGT. The V and J ends lost 2 bases and 2 bases respectively, with 10 bases between them. CDR3 length: 14 residues. CDR3 amino acids: CASSYKGTTYEQYF. CDR3 bases: TGTGCCAGCAGTTACAAAGGGACCACCTACGAGCAGTACTTC.